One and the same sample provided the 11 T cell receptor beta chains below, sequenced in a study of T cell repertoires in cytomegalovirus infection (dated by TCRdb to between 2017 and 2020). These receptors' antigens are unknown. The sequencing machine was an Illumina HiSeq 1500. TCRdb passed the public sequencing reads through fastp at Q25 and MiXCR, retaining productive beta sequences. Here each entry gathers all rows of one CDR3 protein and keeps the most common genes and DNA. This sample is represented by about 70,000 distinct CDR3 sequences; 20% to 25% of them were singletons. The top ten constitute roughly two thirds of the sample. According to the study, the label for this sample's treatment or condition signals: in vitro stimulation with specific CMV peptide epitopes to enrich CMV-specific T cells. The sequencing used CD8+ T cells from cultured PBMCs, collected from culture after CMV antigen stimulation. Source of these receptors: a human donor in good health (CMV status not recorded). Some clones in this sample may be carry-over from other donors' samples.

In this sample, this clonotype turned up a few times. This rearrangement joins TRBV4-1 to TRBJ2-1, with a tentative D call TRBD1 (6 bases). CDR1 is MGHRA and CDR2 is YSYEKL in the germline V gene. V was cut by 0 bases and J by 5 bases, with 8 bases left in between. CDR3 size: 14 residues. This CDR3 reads CASSQDRTDNEQFF. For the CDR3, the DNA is TGCGCCAGCAGCCAAGATAGGACAGACAATGAGCAGTTCTTC.

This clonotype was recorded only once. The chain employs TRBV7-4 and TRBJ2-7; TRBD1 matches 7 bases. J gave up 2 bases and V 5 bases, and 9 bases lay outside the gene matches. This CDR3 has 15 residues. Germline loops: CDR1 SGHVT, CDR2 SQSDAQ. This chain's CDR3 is CASSRTGQSAYEQYF. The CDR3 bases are TGTGCCAGCAGCCGTACGGGACAGAGCGCCTACGAGCAGTACTTC. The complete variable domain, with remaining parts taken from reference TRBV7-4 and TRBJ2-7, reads GAGVSQSPRYKVAKRGRDVALRCDSISGHVTLYWYRQTLGQGSEVLTYSQSDAQRDKSGRPSGRFSAERPERSVSTLKIQRTEQGDSAVYLCASSRTGQSAYEQYFGPGTRLTVT.

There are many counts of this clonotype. In DNA, the CDR3 is TGTGCCAGCAGCGTACAGACAACTAGCACAGATACGCAGTATTTT. Its protein product is CASSVQTTSTDTQYF. The chain employs TRBV28 and TRBJ2-3; D is undetermined. This CDR3 comprises 15 residues. Germline V gives CDR1 MDHEN, CDR2 SYDVKM. The germline V and J ends were trimmed by 6 bases and 0 bases, with 13 bases remaining between them. The full variable domain, with the rest looked up from reference TRBV28 and TRBJ2-3, is DVKVTQSSRYLVKRTGEKVFLECVQDMDHENMFWYRQDPGLGLRLIYFSYDVKMKEKGDIPEGYSVSREKKERFSLILESASTNQTSMYLCASSVQTTSTDTQYFGPGTRLTVL.

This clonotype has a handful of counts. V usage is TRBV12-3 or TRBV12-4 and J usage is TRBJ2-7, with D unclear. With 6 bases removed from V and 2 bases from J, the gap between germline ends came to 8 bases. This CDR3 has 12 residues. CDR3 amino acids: CASRVRAYEQYF. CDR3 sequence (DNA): TGTGCCAGCAGGGTCAGAGCCTACGAGCAGTACTTC.

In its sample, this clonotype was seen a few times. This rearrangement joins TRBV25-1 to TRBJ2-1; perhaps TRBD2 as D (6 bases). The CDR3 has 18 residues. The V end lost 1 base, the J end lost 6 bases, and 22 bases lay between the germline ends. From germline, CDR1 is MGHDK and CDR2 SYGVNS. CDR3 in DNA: TGTGCCAGCAGTGAATTCCCCACAGGCCAGCGGGTGGTCAATGAGCAGTTCTTC. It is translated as CASSEFPTGQRVVNEQFF.

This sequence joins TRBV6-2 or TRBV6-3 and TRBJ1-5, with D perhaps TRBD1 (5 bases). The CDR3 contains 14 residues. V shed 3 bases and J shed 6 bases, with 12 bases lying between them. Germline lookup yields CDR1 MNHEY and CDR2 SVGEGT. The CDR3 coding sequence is TGTGCCAGCAGTTATGGGGGAGGAGGTCAGCCCCAGCATTTT. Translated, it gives CASSYGGGGQPQHF.

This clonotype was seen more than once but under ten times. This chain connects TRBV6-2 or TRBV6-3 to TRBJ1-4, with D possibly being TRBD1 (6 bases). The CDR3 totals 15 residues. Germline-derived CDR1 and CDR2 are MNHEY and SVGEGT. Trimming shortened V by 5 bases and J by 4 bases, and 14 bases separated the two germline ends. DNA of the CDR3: TGTGCCAGCAGTGCCTCCGGGACAATTAATGAAAAACTGTTTTTT. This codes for CASSASGTINEKLFF.

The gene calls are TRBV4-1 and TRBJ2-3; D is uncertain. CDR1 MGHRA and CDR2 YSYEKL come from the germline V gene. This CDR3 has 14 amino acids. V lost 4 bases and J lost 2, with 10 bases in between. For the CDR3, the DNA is TGCGCCAGCAGCCTGGACGGATCCACAGATACGCAGTATTTT. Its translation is CASSLDGSTDTQYF.

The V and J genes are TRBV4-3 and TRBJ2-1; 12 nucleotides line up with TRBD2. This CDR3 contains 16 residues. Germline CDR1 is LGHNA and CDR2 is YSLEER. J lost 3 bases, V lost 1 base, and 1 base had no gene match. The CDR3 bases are TGCGCCAGCAGCCAAGGGACTAGCGGGATCTACAATGAGCAGTTCTTC. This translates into CASSQGTSGIYNEQFF.

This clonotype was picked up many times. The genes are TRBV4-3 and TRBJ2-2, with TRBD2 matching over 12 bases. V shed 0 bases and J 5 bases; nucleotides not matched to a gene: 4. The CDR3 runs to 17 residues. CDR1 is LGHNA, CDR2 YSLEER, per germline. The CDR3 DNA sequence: TGCGCCAGCAGCCAAGAAGGAGGACTAGCGGGAACCGGGGAGCTGTTTTTT. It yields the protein CASSQEGGLAGTGELFF.

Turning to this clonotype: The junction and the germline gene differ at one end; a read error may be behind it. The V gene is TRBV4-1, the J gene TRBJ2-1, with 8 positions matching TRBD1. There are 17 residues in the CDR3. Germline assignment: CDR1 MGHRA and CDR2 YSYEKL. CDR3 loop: CASIQAPDRGVENEQFF. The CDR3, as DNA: TGCGCCAGCATCCAAGCCCCAGACAGGGGCGTAGAAAATGAGCAGTTCTTC.